This paragraph reports one TCR beta chain. Its antigen is unidentified. CDR1 is DFQATT, CDR2 SNEGSKA, per germline (reference sequence). V was cut by 0 bases and J by 6 bases, with 8 bases left in between. The CDR3 extends over 13 amino acids. The data belong to a study of T cell repertoires in cytomegalovirus infection. Overall study findings and caveats: Carriers of CMV and the relevant HLA type were discriminated by public TCR beta frequency. The ex vivo response showed dominance by HLA-C-restricted CMV-specific TCR beta clonotypes.

TCRdb itself ran the reads through MiXCR, one entry per CDR3 protein. Of around 540,000 distinct CDR3 sequences in the sample, around 35% were seen once. Sequencing used cultured PBMCs, obtained from culture after CMV antigen stimulation. This clonotype was sampled from a human donor in good health (CMV status not recorded). Some clones in this sample may be carry-over from other donors' samples. This sequence joins TRBV20-1 and TRBJ2-2; D is possibly TRBD1 (6 bases). For the CDR3, the DNA is TGCAGTGCTAGAGATCCAGGGGCCGGGGAGCTGTTTTTT. Encoded protein: CSARDPGAGELFF.